Given below is one T cell receptor beta chain in context. The antigen remains undetermined. The entry originates in a study of Ad26.COV2.S vaccination and SARS-CoV-2 variants. About the research overall: Intramuscularly, Ad26.COV2.S was given either once or twice, 56 days apart.

Treatment defined: some 20 received Ad26.COV2.S at low or high dose, single or two shots; 5 received placebo; per-sample allocation not given. On day 63 after the first injection, vaccine and placebo recipients gave samples. An Ad26 vector expressing Wuhan-strain SARS-CoV-2 spike served as the vaccine. The protocol was immunoSEQ multiplex PCR, while the TCRdb copy is restricted to in-frame clones and leaves out a portion. The sample consists of 350,000 to 600,000 clones, roughly nine tenths of them appearing once. The trim removed 0 bases at V and 4 bases at J, leaving 9 bases unmatched. CDR3 length equals 18 residues. CDR1 and CDR2 (germline): MGHRA, YSYEKL. Study results and limitations: Similar non-spike TCR breadth was observed in recipients of vaccine and of placebo.

V and J are TRBV4-1 and TRBJ2-1; 10 nucleotides align to TRBD1. This TCR derives from a person aged 18-60 years who received the Ad26.COV2.S COVID-19 vaccine or a placebo. Material: peripheral blood, obtained in a trial of Ad26.COV2.S vaccine versus placebo. CDR3 nucleotides: TGCGCCAGCAGCCAAGATCGGGAGACAGGGGGCGCATACAATGAGCAGTTCTTC. This encodes CASSQDRETGGAYNEQFF.